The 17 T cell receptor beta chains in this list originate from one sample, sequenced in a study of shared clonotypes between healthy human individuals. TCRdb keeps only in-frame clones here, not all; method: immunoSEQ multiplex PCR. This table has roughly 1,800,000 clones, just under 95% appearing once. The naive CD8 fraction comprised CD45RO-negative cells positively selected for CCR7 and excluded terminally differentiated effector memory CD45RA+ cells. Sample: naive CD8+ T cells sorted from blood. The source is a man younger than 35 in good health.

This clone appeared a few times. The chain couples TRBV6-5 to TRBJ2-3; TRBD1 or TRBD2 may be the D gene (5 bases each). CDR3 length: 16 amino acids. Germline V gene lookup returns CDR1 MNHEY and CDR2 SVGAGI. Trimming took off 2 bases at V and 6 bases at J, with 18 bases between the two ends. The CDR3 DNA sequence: TGTGCCAGCAGTTACGGGATTGGGGGAGCTTTCGATACGCAGTATTTT. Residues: CASSYGIGGAFDTQYF.

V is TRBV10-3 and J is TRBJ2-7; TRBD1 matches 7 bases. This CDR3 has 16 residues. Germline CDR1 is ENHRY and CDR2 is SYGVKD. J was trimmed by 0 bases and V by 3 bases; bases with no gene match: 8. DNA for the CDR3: TGTGCCATCAGTGACCCGGACAGGCCAATCTCCTACGAGCAGTACTTC. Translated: CAISDPDRPISYEQYF.

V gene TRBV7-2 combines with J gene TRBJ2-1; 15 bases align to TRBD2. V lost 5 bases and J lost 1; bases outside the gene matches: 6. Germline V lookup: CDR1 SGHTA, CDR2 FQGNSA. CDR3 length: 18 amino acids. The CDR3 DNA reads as TGTGCCAGCAGCCCGAGGACTAGCGGGAGGGCGTCCTACAATGAGCAGTTCTTC. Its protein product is CASSPRTSGRASYNEQFF.

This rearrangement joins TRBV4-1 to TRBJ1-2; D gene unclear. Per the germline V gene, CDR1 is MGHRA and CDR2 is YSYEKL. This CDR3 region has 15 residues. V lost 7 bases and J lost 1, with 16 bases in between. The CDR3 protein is CASTPTSGSNYGYTF. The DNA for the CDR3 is TGCGCCAGCACCCCTACCTCCGGTAGTAACTATGGCTACACCTTC.

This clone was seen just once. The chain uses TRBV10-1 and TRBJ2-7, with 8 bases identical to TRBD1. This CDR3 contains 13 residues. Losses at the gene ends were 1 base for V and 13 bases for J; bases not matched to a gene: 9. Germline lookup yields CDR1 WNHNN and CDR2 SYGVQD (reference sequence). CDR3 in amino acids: CASSEWQGAATYF. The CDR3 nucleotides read TGCGCCAGCAGTGAGTGGCAGGGGGCGGCTACATACTTC.

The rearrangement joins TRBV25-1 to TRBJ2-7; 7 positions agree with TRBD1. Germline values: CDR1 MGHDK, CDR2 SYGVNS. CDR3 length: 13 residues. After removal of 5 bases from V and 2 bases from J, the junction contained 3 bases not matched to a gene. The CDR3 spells CASSLGTAYEQYF. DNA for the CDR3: TGTGCCAGCAGTCTCGGGACAGCCTACGAGCAGTACTTC.

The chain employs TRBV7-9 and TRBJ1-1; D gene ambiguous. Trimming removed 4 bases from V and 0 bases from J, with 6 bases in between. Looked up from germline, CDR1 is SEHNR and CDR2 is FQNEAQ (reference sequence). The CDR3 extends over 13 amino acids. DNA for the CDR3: TGTGCCAGCAGCTGGCTATTGAACACTGAAGCTTTCTTT. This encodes CASSWLLNTEAFF. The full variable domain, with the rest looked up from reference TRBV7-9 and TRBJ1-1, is DTGVSQNPRHKITKRGQNVTFRCDPISEHNRLYWYRQTLGQGPEFLTYFQNEAQLEKSRLLSDRFSAERPKGSFSTLEIQRTEQGDSAMYLCASSWLLNTEAFFGQGTRLTVV.

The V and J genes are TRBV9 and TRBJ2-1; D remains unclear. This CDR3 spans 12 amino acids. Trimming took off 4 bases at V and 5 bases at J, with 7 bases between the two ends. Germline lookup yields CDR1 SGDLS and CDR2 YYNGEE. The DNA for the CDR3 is TGTGCCAGCAGCCTCCACAACAATGAGCAGTTCTTC. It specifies CASSLHNNEQFF.

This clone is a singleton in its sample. This CDR3 is CASSYGLAGTAGELFF. The CDR3 nucleotides read TGTGCCAGCAGTTACGGCCTAGCGGGAACTGCCGGGGAGCTGTTTTTT. This chain joins TRBV6-5 and TRBJ2-2; 9 bases are a match to TRBD2. Germline assignment: CDR1 MNHEY and CDR2 SVGAGI. The CDR3 sequence is 16 residues long. The junction had 7 bases not matched to a gene; V was cut back by 2 bases and J by 6 bases.

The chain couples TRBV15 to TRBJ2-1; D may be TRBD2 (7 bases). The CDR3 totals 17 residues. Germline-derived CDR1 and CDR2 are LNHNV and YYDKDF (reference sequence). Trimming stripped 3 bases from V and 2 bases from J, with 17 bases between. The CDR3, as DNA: TGTGCCACCAGCAGGGGGCGGGGGCTAATCCCCTACAATGAGCAGTTCTTC. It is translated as CATSRGRGLIPYNEQFF.

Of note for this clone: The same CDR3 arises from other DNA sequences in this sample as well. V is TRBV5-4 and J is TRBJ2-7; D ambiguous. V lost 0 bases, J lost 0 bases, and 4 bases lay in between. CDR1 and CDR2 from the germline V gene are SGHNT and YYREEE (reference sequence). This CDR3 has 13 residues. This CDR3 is CASSLAGSYEQYF. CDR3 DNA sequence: TGTGCCAGCAGCTTGGCCGGCTCCTACGAGCAGTACTTC.

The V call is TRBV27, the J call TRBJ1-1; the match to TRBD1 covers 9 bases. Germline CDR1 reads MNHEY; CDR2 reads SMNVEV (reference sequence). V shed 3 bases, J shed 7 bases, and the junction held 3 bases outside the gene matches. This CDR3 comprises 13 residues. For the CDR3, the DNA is TGTGCCAGCAGTTTCGGACAGGGGATTGAAGCTTTCTTT. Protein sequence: CASSFGQGIEAFF.

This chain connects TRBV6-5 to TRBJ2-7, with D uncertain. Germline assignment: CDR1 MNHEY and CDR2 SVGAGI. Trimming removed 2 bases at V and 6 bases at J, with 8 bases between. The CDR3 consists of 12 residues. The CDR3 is CASSYDGTEQYF. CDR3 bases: TGTGCCAGCAGTTACGACGGTACCGAGCAGTACTTC.

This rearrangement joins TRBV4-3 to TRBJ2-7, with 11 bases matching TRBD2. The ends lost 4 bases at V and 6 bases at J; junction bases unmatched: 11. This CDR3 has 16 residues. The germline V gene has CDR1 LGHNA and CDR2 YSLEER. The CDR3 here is CASSPYLGLAGGEQYF. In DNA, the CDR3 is TGCGCCAGCAGCCCTTACCTGGGGCTAGCGGGAGGCGAGCAGTACTTC.

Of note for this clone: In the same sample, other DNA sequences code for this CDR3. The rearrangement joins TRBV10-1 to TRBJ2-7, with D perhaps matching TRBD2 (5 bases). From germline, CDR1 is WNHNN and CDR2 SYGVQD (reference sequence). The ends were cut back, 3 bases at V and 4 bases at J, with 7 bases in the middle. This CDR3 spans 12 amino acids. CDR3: CASSDEGYEQYF. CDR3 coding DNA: TGCGCCAGCAGTGATGAGGGATACGAGCAGTACTTC.

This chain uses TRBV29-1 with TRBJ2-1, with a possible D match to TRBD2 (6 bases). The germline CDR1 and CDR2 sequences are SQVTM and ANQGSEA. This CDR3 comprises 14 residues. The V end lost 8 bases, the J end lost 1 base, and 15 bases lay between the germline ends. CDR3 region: CSIVSGPSYNEQFF. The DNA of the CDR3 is TGCAGCATCGTTAGCGGACCGTCCTACAATGAGCAGTTCTTC.

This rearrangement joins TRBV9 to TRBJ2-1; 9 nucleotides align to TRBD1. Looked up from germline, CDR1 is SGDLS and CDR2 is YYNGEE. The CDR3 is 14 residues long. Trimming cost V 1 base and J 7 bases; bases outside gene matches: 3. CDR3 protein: CASSVTGGENEQFF. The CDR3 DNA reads TGTGCCAGCAGCGTAACAGGGGGCGAAAATGAGCAGTTCTTC. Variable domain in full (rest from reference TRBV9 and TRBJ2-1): DSGVTQTPKHLITATGQRVTLRCSPRSGDLSVYWYQQSLDQGLQFLIQYYNGEERAKGNILERFSAQQFPDLHSELNLSSLELGDSALYFCASSVTGGENEQFFGPGTRLTVL.